The rows below give T cell receptor beta chains drawn from one sample of a study of regulatory T cells in long-lasting Graves disease. MiXCR, applied by TCRdb to the multiplex PCR reads, yields one record per CDR3 protein. The sample yields about 210,000 distinct CDR3 sequences, roughly 19% seen once. These data were also reused for a study on T cells in Graves' hyperthyroidism and ophthalmopathy.

The sequencing used peripheral blood mononuclear cells (PBMCs), collected at new diagnosis, from a patient treated with antithyroid drugs. These receptors came from a woman aged 25 to 39 with Graves disease. The CDR3 runs from the conserved cysteine through the conserved F or W. The order of the fields is V gene, clone size, D gene, J gene, CDR3 DNA, CDR3 protein. The D gene is left open where the match is weak. Only some rows state a clone size, as once, few, many or a class for expanded clones.

v_gene: TRBV10-1; abundance: .; d_gene: .; j_gene: TRBJ1-2; CDR3nt: TGCGCCAGCAGCGCAAACCACGGACGGGGCTACACCTTC; CDR3aa: CASSANHGRGYTF
v_gene: TRBV30; abundance: many; d_gene: TRBD1; j_gene: TRBJ1-5; CDR3nt: TGTGCCTGGAGTGTCAGGGGGGCTCGCAATCAGCCCCAGCATTTT; CDR3aa: CAWSVRGARNQPQHF
v_gene: TRBV7-8; abundance: many; d_gene: .; j_gene: TRBJ1-1; CDR3nt: TGTGCCAGCAGCCGCACAGAAATGAACACTGAAGCTTTCTTT; CDR3aa: CASSRTEMNTEAFF
v_gene: TRBV3-1; abundance: many; d_gene: .; j_gene: TRBJ2-7; CDR3nt: TGTGCCAGCAGCCAAGTGACTGGCTACGAGCAGTACTTC; CDR3aa: CASSQVTGYEQYF
v_gene: TRBV9; abundance: many; d_gene: .; j_gene: TRBJ1-3; CDR3nt: TGTGCCAGCAGCCCGAACAGAGGAAACACCATATATTTT; CDR3aa: CASSPNRGNTIYF
v_gene: TRBV6-1; abundance: many; d_gene: .; j_gene: TRBJ1-1; CDR3nt: TGTGCCCACCAACAGGGAACAATGACTGAAGCTTTCTTT; CDR3aa: CAHQQGTMTEAFF
v_gene: TRBV18; abundance: .; d_gene: TRBD1; j_gene: TRBJ1-1; CDR3nt: TGTGCCAGCTCATTTTCCGGGACAGTTGAAGCTTTCTTT; CDR3aa: CASSFSGTVEAFF
v_gene: TRBV4-1; abundance: .; d_gene: .; j_gene: TRBJ1-5; CDR3nt: TGCGCCAGCAGCCAAGTCAAAGGGGTGAGCAATCAGCCCCAGCATTTT; CDR3aa: CASSQVKGVSNQPQHF
v_gene: TRBV2; abundance: many; d_gene: .; j_gene: TRBJ2-1; CDR3nt: TGTGCCATCTACTCAGGGCCCTACAATGAGCAGTTCTTC; CDR3aa: CAIYSGPYNEQFF
v_gene: TRBV6-2/TRBV6-3; abundance: .; d_gene: .; j_gene: TRBJ2-1; CDR3nt: TGTGCCAGCAGTTACTCCCCCGAAGTAAATGAGCAGTTCTTC; CDR3aa: CASSYSPEVNEQFF
v_gene: TRBV6-1; abundance: many; d_gene: TRBD2; j_gene: TRBJ2-2; CDR3nt: TGTGCCAGCAGCCTATTGGTAGAGGCTAGCGGGAGTTGGACCGGGGAGCTGTTTTTT; CDR3aa: CASSLLVEASGSWTGELFF
v_gene: TRBV7-6; abundance: many; d_gene: .; j_gene: TRBJ2-7; CDR3nt: TGTGCCAGCAGCAGACCCGGACAGATCTACGAGCAGTACTTC; CDR3aa: CASSRPGQIYEQYF
v_gene: TRBV3-1; abundance: many; d_gene: TRBD2; j_gene: TRBJ2-3; CDR3nt: TGTGCCAGCAGCCAAGGGACTAGCGGGAGATGGGATACGCAGTATTTT; CDR3aa: CASSQGTSGRWDTQYF
v_gene: TRBV15; abundance: many; d_gene: TRBD1; j_gene: TRBJ1-2; CDR3nt: TGTGCCACCAGTGAGGACAGGGGATTAAGCTATGGCTACACCTTC; CDR3aa: CATSEDRGLSYGYTF
v_gene: TRBV3-1; abundance: .; d_gene: TRBD1; j_gene: TRBJ1-6; CDR3nt: TGTGCCAGCAGATTACAGGGGGCGAGGTCACCCCTCCACTTT; CDR3aa: CASRLQGARSPLHF
v_gene: TRBV24-1; abundance: many; d_gene: .; j_gene: TRBJ1-1; CDR3nt: TGTGCCACCAGGATGACCCGGGACGGGAACATTCTCATGAACACTGAAGCTTTCTTT; CDR3aa: CATRMTRDGNILMNTEAFF
v_gene: TRBV3-1; abundance: many; d_gene: .; j_gene: TRBJ2-7; CDR3nt: TGTGCCAGCAGCCAAGATCGTCTCCTGGGGCGCTACGAGCAGTACTTC; CDR3aa: CASSQDRLLGRYEQYF
v_gene: TRBV20-1; abundance: many; d_gene: TRBD1; j_gene: TRBJ1-1; CDR3nt: TGCAGTGCTAGAGAAGACAGGGTTGAAGCTTTCTTT; CDR3aa: CSAREDRVEAFF
v_gene: TRBV3-1; abundance: once; d_gene: TRBD2; j_gene: TRBJ2-2; CDR3nt: TGTGCCTGCAGTCTGGGACTAGCGGGAGGGTTCGCCGGGGAGCTGTTTTTT; CDR3aa: CACSLGLAGGFAGELFF
v_gene: TRBV18; abundance: many; d_gene: .; j_gene: TRBJ1-1; CDR3nt: TGTGCCAGCTCACCACGATTGGACGCTGAAGCTTTCTTT; CDR3aa: CASSPRLDAEAFF
v_gene: TRBV11-2; abundance: many; d_gene: .; j_gene: TRBJ2-2; CDR3nt: TGTGCCAGCGTCCCTGCCTGGGGGGGCTCCGGGGAGCTGTTTTTT; CDR3aa: CASVPAWGGSGELFF
v_gene: TRBV19; abundance: many; d_gene: .; j_gene: TRBJ2-3; CDR3nt: TGTGCCAGTACCCCCGCGCAGGGACAAAGGGATACGCAGTATTTT; CDR3aa: CASTPAQGQRDTQYF
v_gene: TRBV5-1; abundance: few; d_gene: TRBD1; j_gene: TRBJ1-6; CDR3nt: TGCGCCAGCAGCTACTCCGAGGGACAGGGGAATCCCTATAATTCACCCCTCCACTTT; CDR3aa: CASSYSEGQGNPYNSPLHF
v_gene: TRBV12-3/TRBV12-4; abundance: many; d_gene: TRBD1; j_gene: TRBJ1-5; CDR3nt: TGTGCCAGCAGATGGGGACAGGGGAGCAATCAGCCCCAGCATTTT; CDR3aa: CASRWGQGSNQPQHF
v_gene: TRBV3-1; abundance: many; d_gene: .; j_gene: TRBJ2-7; CDR3nt: TGTGCCAGCAGCCAAGAGAGGCTCATCAGCGCCTACGAGCAGTACTTC; CDR3aa: CASSQERLISAYEQYF
v_gene: TRBV9; abundance: few; d_gene: TRBD1; j_gene: TRBJ2-1; CDR3nt: TGTGCCAGCAGCCCTAACAGGGGGGACAATGAGCAGTTCTTC; CDR3aa: CASSPNRGDNEQFF
v_gene: TRBV12-3/TRBV12-4; abundance: many; d_gene: .; j_gene: TRBJ2-7; CDR3nt: TGTGCCAGCGGAAAGTACGAGCAGTACTTC; CDR3aa: CASGKYEQYF
v_gene: TRBV18; abundance: few; d_gene: .; j_gene: TRBJ2-7; CDR3nt: TGTGCCAGCTCATGGTCTGCCGGATCCTACGAGCAGTACTTC; CDR3aa: CASSWSAGSYEQYF
v_gene: TRBV12-5; abundance: many; d_gene: TRBD1; j_gene: TRBJ2-7; CDR3nt: TGTGCTAGTGGTTGGGACAGGTCCTACGAGCAGTACTTC; CDR3aa: CASGWDRSYEQYF
v_gene: TRBV12-3/TRBV12-4; abundance: many; d_gene: .; j_gene: TRBJ2-7; CDR3nt: TGTGCCAGCACGAATGCCTACGAGCAGTACTTC; CDR3aa: CASTNAYEQYF
v_gene: TRBV7-9; abundance: many; d_gene: TRBD1; j_gene: TRBJ2-1; CDR3nt: TGTGCCAGCAGCTTAGTTCCGGGACAGGATTCCTACAATGAGCAGTTCTTC; CDR3aa: CASSLVPGQDSYNEQFF
v_gene: TRBV5-1; abundance: many; d_gene: .; j_gene: TRBJ1-2; CDR3nt: TGCGCCAGCAGCTTGGCCAGCCTTATTAACTATGGCTACACCTTC; CDR3aa: CASSLASLINYGYTF
v_gene: TRBV6-2/TRBV6-3; abundance: few; d_gene: TRBD2; j_gene: TRBJ2-7; CDR3nt: TGTGCCAGCAGTTACAAGGCGGGGGGGACCTACGAGCAGTACTTC; CDR3aa: CASSYKAGGTYEQYF
v_gene: TRBV12-3/TRBV12-4; abundance: .; d_gene: TRBD2; j_gene: TRBJ2-3; CDR3nt: TGTGCCAGCAGTATCATAGCGGGTACCCATACGCAGTATTTT; CDR3aa: CASSIIAGTHTQYF
v_gene: TRBV20-1; abundance: many; d_gene: .; j_gene: TRBJ2-5; CDR3nt: TGCAGTGCTAGCGGGCTCGAACAAGAGACCCAGTACTTC; CDR3aa: CSASGLEQETQYF
v_gene: TRBV28; abundance: many; d_gene: TRBD1; j_gene: TRBJ1-1; CDR3nt: TGTGCCAGCAGTTCATCAGGGGGTCCGGGCACTGAAGCTTTCTTT; CDR3aa: CASSSSGGPGTEAFF
v_gene: TRBV20-1; abundance: many; d_gene: .; j_gene: TRBJ2-1; CDR3nt: TGCAGTGCGGAGCTAGCGACCTACAATGAGCAGTTCTTC; CDR3aa: CSAELATYNEQFF
v_gene: TRBV9; abundance: .; d_gene: TRBD2; j_gene: TRBJ2-1; CDR3nt: TGTGCCAGCAGCGTTAGCGGGGGGGCCAATGAGCAGTTCTTC; CDR3aa: CASSVSGGANEQFF
v_gene: TRBV19; abundance: many; d_gene: .; j_gene: TRBJ1-5; CDR3nt: TGTGCCAGTAGGATCCCTGGGCAGCCCCAGCATTTT; CDR3aa: CASRIPGQPQHF
v_gene: TRBV29-1; abundance: .; d_gene: .; j_gene: TRBJ2-3; CDR3nt: TGCAGCGTAGAGGACGAATACACAGATACGCAGTATTTT; CDR3aa: CSVEDEYTDTQYF
v_gene: TRBV28; abundance: many; d_gene: .; j_gene: TRBJ1-2; CDR3nt: TGTGCCAGCAGTTTAAGGGATCTTCTTAACTATGGCTACACCTTC; CDR3aa: CASSLRDLLNYGYTF
v_gene: TRBV6-2/TRBV6-3; abundance: .; d_gene: .; j_gene: TRBJ2-7; CDR3nt: TGTGCCAGCAGTTACTCTCCGGGTGGCAACGAGCAGTACTTC; CDR3aa: CASSYSPGGNEQYF
v_gene: TRBV28; abundance: many; d_gene: .; j_gene: TRBJ2-1; CDR3nt: TGTGCCAGCAGTTTAGCGGAGAGCTCCTACAATGAGCAGTTCTTC; CDR3aa: CASSLAESSYNEQFF
v_gene: TRBV20-1; abundance: .; d_gene: TRBD2; j_gene: TRBJ2-3; CDR3nt: TGCAGTGCGGCGGGGGGTAGCACAGATACGCAGTATTTT; CDR3aa: CSAAGGSTDTQYF
v_gene: TRBV18; abundance: many; d_gene: .; j_gene: TRBJ2-6; CDR3nt: TGTGCCAGCTCAGGGGGCCAAGCTGGGGCCAACGTCCTGACTTTC; CDR3aa: CASSGGQAGANVLTF
v_gene: TRBV6-1; abundance: many; d_gene: .; j_gene: TRBJ2-2; CDR3nt: TGTGCCAGCAGCACCCCTCTGGGGGCCGCGAACACCGGGGAGCTGTTTTTT; CDR3aa: CASSTPLGAANTGELFF
v_gene: TRBV14; abundance: once; d_gene: .; j_gene: TRBJ2-5; CDR3nt: TGTGCCAGCAGCTTCGTCCAGGGGGAGACCCAGTACTTC; CDR3aa: CASSFVQGETQYF
v_gene: TRBV10-2; abundance: many; d_gene: .; j_gene: TRBJ2-1; CDR3nt: TGCGCCAGCAGTGGGGCGGCCCGGTACAATGAGCAGTTCTTC; CDR3aa: CASSGAARYNEQFF
v_gene: TRBV2; abundance: .; d_gene: TRBD2; j_gene: TRBJ2-1; CDR3nt: TGTGCCAGCAGACCGGGACTAGCGGCCCCCGACTACAATGAGCAGTTCTTC; CDR3aa: CASRPGLAAPDYNEQFF
v_gene: TRBV5-6; abundance: .; d_gene: .; j_gene: TRBJ2-3; CDR3nt: TGTGCCAGCAGCCCGGGCCCGGGGACAGATACGCAGTATTTT; CDR3aa: CASSPGPGTDTQYF